The 5 T cell receptor beta chains below come from one sample, sequenced in a study of molecular identifiers for immune sequencing clone quantification. Each CDR3 protein is one row after TCRdb ran MiXCR on the PCR reads. Of around 470,000 distinct CDR3 sequences in the sample, about 26% were seen once. Sample: naive CD8+ T cells from blood, with Jurkat cell RNA spiked in. Described subset: FACS-sorted CD8+CD4-CCR7+CD45RA+ naive T cells. Source of these receptors: a human donor in good health. Some libraries in this study had Jurkat cell RNA spiked in.

V and J are TRBV19 and TRBJ2-7; either TRBD1 or TRBD2 may fit D (5 bases each). Trimming removed 6 bases at V and 0 bases at J, with 15 bases between. CDR1 and CDR2 from the germline V gene are LNHDA and SQIVND (reference sequence). This CDR3 is built from 15 residues. CDR3 bases: TGTGCCAGTAGATTGGCCTCAGGGAGCTCCTACGAGCAGTACTTC. Translated, it gives CASRLASGSSYEQYF. Combining the CDR3 with reference TRBV19 and TRBJ2-7 gives the whole variable domain DGGITQSPKYLFRKEGQNVTLSCEQNLNHDAMYWYRQDPGQGLRLIYYSQIVNDFQKGDIAEGYSVSREKKESFPLTVTSAQKNPTAFYLCASRLASGSSYEQYFGPGTRLTVT.

This clonotype was detected ten times or more. J is TRBJ2-7 and V is TRBV29-1; TRBD2 matches at 7 bases. Germline V gene sequence: CDR1 SQVTM, CDR2 ANQGSEA. The junction had 6 bases not matched to a gene; V was cut back by 3 bases and J by 4 bases. The CDR3 runs 13 residues. The CDR3 loop reads CSVDSMGGYEQYF. CDR3 bases: TGCAGCGTTGATTCGATGGGGGGGTACGAGCAGTACTTC.

Comments on this clonotype: A much larger clone lies one base from this, so it may be a read error. J is TRBJ2-3 and V is TRBV7-6; D is undetermined. Trimming shortened V by 5 bases and J by 3 bases, and 15 bases separated the two germline ends. The CDR3 contains 15 residues. Per germline, CDR1 SGHVS and CDR2 FNYEAQ. The CDR3 is CASSAPRDVTDTQYF. The CDR3 DNA is TGTGCCAGCAGCGCCCCTAGGGATGTTACAGATACGCAGTATTTT.

This chain joins TRBV3-1 and TRBJ2-5, with 9 bases that match TRBD2. The CDR3 extends over 17 amino acids. V trimming: 1 base; J trimming: 0 bases; junction bases outside the gene matches: 6. CDR1 and CDR2 (germline): LGHDT, YNNKEL (reference sequence). Here the CDR3 reads CASSQGLAGTYQETQYF. The CDR3 nucleotides read TGTGCCAGCAGCCAAGGGCTAGCGGGGACTTACCAAGAGACCCAGTACTTC.

The J gene is TRBJ2-5, the V gene TRBV7-9, with D perhaps assigned TRBD1 or TRBD2 (6 bases each). Trimming stripped 4 bases from V and 5 bases from J, with 14 bases between. The germline V gene encodes CDR1 SEHNR and CDR2 FQNEAQ (reference sequence). This CDR3 has 14 residues. CDR3 sequence: CASSSPSGAETQYF. CDR3 DNA sequence: TGTGCCAGCAGCTCCCCTTCGGGGGCTGAGACCCAGTACTTC.